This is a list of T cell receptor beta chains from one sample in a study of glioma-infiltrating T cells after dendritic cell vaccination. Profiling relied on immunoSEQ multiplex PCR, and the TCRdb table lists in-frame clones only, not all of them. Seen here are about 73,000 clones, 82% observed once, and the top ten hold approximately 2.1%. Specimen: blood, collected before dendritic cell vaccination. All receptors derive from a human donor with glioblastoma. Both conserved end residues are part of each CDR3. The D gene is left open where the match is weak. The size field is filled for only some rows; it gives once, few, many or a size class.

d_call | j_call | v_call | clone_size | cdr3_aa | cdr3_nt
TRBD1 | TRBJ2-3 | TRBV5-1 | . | CASSYGQGTDTQYF | TGCGCCAGCAGCTACGGACAGGGCACAGATACGCAGTATTTT
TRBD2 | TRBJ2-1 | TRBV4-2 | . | CASSQAGIAGGFNEQFF | TGTGCCAGCAGCCAAGCCGGTATAGCGGGAGGGTTCAATGAGCAGTTCTTC
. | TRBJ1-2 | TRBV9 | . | CASSPRIVDDGYTF | TGTGCCAGCAGCCCGCGGATCGTCGACGATGGCTACACCTTC
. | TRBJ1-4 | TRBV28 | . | CASSTTGKRSNEKLFF | TGTGCCAGCAGTACAACAGGGAAGAGGAGTAATGAAAAACTGTTTTTT
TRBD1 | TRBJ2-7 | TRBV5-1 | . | CASSSGQGRGYEQYF | TGCGCCAGCAGCTCGGGACAGGGCAGAGGGTACGAGCAGTACTTC
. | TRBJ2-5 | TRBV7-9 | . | CASSLAAETQYF | TGTGCCAGCAGCTTAGCGGCAGAGACCCAGTACTTC
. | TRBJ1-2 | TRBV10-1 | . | CASRRPGAGYYTF | TGCGCCAGCAGGCGACCGGGAGCGGGGTATTACACCTTC
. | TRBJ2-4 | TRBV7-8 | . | CASSLGAGVDKNIQYF | TGTGCCAGCAGCTTAGGGGCAGGGGTCGACAAAAACATTCAGTACTTC
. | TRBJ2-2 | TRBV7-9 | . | CASSLEDGRGWTGELFF | TGTGCCAGCAGCTTAGAGGACGGCAGGGGATGGACCGGGGAGCTGTTTTTT
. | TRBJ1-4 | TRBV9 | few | CASSVGGNIPGHSNEKLFF | TGTGCCAGCAGCGTAGGGGGAAACATTCCGGGACACTCTAATGAAAAACTGTTTTTT
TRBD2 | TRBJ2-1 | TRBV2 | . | CASSALAGVTWEQFF | TGTGCCAGCAGTGCCCTGGCGGGGGTGACCTGGGAGCAGTTCTTC
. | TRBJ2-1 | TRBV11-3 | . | CASSLESARPNEQFF | TGTGCCAGCAGCTTAGAATCGGCCAGGCCCAATGAGCAGTTCTTC
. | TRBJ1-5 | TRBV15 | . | CASAEGQPQHF | TGTGCCAGTGCGGAAGGTCAGCCCCAGCATTTT
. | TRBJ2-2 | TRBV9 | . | CASSASRIGTGELFF | TGTGCCAGCAGCGCGTCTAGAATCGGGACCGGGGAGCTGTTTTTT
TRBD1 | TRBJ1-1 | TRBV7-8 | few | CASSLGQGVTEAFF | TGTGCCAGCAGCTTAGGTCAGGGGGTAACTGAAGCTTTCTTT